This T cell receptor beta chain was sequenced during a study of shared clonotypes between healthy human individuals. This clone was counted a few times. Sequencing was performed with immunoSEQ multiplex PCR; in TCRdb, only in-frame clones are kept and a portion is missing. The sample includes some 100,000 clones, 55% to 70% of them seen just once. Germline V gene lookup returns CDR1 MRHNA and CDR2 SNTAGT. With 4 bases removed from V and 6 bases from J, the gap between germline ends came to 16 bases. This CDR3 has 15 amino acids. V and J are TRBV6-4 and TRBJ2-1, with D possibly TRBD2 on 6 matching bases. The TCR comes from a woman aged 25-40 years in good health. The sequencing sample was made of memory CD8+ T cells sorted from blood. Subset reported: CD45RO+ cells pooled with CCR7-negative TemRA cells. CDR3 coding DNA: TGTGCCAGCAGTGTCAGTCCGGAGGGGCTCAATGAGCAGTTCTTC. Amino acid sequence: CASSVSPEGLNEQFF.